Following are 7 T cell receptor beta chains from one sample sequenced in a study of T cell responses to AZD1222 COVID-19 vaccine. This table comes from immunoSEQ multiplex PCR, and its TCRdb copy is limited to in-frame clones, with some not included. The sample lists under 75,000 clones; 85% were seen once. The sequencing here drew on peripheral blood, taken on day 0 of AZD1222 vaccination. All receptors come from an adult in good health.

The V gene is TRBV6-5, the J gene TRBJ2-7, with D perhaps being TRBD1 or TRBD2 (5 bases each). The CDR3 is 14 amino acids. Germline CDR1 reads MNHEY; CDR2 reads SVGAGI. V lost 0 bases to trimming and J lost 5 bases, with 11 bases between them. The CDR3 region has the DNA TGTGCCAGCAGTTACTCGCGCACGGGACACGAGCAGTACTTC. Protein: CASSYSRTGHEQYF.

This clone has a count of ten or more. The V and J genes are TRBV2 and TRBJ2-7; 7 bases fit TRBD2. The trim removed 2 bases at V and 3 bases at J, leaving 7 bases unmatched. In germline, CDR1 is SNHLY, CDR2 FYNNEI. The CDR3 sequence is 15 residues long. Written as DNA, the CDR3 is TGTGCCAGCAGTGAAAGGGAGCGGGGACGCTACGAGCAGTACTTC. Its protein product is CASSERERGRYEQYF.

This chain joins TRBV28 and TRBJ2-1; D is ambiguous. Deletions cut 4 bases from V and 4 bases from J, with 17 bases between. The CDR3 consists of 16 residues. Germline values: CDR1 MDHEN, CDR2 SYDVKM. The CDR3 DNA sequence: TGTGCCAGCAGTTATGAGTCGGTGCTCCAGTACAATGAGCAGTTCTTC. This sequence encodes CASSYESVLQYNEQFF.

This chain connects TRBV21-1 to TRBJ2-3. TRBV21-1 is reported as a pseudogene. CDR3 size: 15 residues. CDR3 nucleotide sequence: TGTGCCAGCAGCAAAGGAATAGCGCCGGGACCTACGCAGTATTTT. It translates to CASSKGIAPGPTQYF.

This clone was recorded only once. This chain uses TRBV11-3 with TRBJ1-2, with D uncertain. Germline assignment: CDR1 SGHNT and CDR2 YENEEA. The germline V and J ends were trimmed by 5 bases and 8 bases, with 18 bases remaining between them. The CDR3 length is 14 residues. CDR3 DNA sequence: TGTGCCAGCAGCCCAGTAGGCGGAGGGAGCGGCTACACCTTC. This translates into CASSPVGGGSGYTF.

This clone was seen a handful of times. V gene TRBV6-5 combines with J gene TRBJ2-1; the D call may be TRBD1 or TRBD2 (5 bases each). The CDR3 is 16 amino acids. With 2 bases removed from V and 6 bases from J, the gap between germline ends came to 17 bases. CDR1 is MNHEY, CDR2 SVGAGI, per germline. The CDR3 sequence is CASSYKRRTNFNEQFF. DNA for the CDR3: TGTGCCAGCAGTTACAAACGGAGGACAAATTTCAATGAGCAGTTCTTC.

The genes are TRBV7-3 and TRBJ1-1; weak D call: TRBD1 (5 bases). CDR1 SGHTA and CDR2 FQGTGA come from the germline V gene. V was cut by 5 bases and J by 5 bases, with 15 bases left in between. This CDR3 has 14 residues. The CDR3 region has the DNA TGTGCCAGCAGCCGCGGGCCGGGGGGAACTGAAGCTTTCTTT. Translating gives CASSRGPGGTEAFF.